The clone carrying this T cell receptor (beta chain) is a singleton in its sample. Sequenced by immunoSEQ multiplex PCR; TCRdb stores in-frame clones only, minus some. The sample has 2 million to 2.5 million clones, approximately 94% seen once; the top ten hold roughly 0.13%. The junction had 9 bases not matched to a gene; V was cut back by 4 bases and J by 4 bases. The germline V gene has CDR1 MNHEY and CDR2 SMNVEV (reference sequence). This CDR3 comprises 15 residues. This sample was taken from a study of shared clonotypes between healthy human individuals. This chain uses TRBV27 with TRBJ1-1, with TRBD1 identical over 7 bases. Input material: naive CD4+ T cells sorted from blood. Subset given: CD45RA+ positively selected. This clonotype was sampled from a man between 18 and 35 years old in good health. For the CDR3, the DNA is TGTGCCAGCAGTTCCTCCAGACAGGGTCTCACTGAAGCTTTCTTT. This encodes CASSSSRQGLTEAFF.